This TCR beta chain was retrieved from a study of post-analysis software for immune sequencing data. Study-wide background: Recorded subtypes: relapsing-remitting, secondary progressive, progressive-relapsing; some patients unannotated.

V lost 1 base and J lost 4, with 4 bases in between. Germline CDR1 and CDR2: DFQATT and SNEGSKA (reference sequence). The CDR3 spans 11 residues. A remark on this clonotype: Its antigen is still unknown.

Broader study findings: Compared with controls, patients had more of five or six TRBV segments, including TRBV5-6, TRBV5-1 and TRBV20-1.

Unique molecular identifiers featured in each of the TCR beta cDNA libraries. TCRdb called the PCR reads again in MiXCR, with one record for every CDR3 protein. The sample includes 750,000 to 950,000 distinct CDR3 sequences, roughly 46% of them seen just once. The V gene is TRBV20-1, the J gene TRBJ1-1; D is undetermined. The specimen sequenced was blood. The sequence derives from a girl aged 5-17 years with multiple sclerosis. CDR3 region: CSARGPTEAFF. The DNA for the CDR3 is TGCAGTGCTAGAGGCCCCACTGAAGCTTTCTTT.